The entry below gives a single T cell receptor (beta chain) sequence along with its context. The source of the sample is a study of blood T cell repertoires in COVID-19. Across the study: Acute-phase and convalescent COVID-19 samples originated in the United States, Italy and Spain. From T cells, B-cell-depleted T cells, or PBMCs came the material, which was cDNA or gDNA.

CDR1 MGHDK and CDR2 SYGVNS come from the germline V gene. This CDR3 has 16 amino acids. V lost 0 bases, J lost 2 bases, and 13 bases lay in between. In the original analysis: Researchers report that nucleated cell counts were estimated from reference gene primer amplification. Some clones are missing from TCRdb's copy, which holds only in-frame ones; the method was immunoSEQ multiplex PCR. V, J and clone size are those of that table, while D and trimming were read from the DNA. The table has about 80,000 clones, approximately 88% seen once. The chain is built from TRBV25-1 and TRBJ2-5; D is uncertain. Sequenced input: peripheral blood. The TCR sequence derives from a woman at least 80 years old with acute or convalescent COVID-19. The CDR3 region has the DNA TGTGCCAGCAGTGAATATAAAACACCTTCTCAAGAGACCCAGTACTTC. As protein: CASSEYKTPSQETQYF.